A single sample is the source of the 2 T cell receptor beta chains below, sequenced in a study of Tregs in tolerant kidney transplant recipients. Method: immunoSEQ multiplex PCR; TCRdb's copy keeps in-frame clones and lacks some. The sample records tens of thousands of clones, 75% to 95% being singletons. This material consisted of Tregs from blood, taken before the transplant. These receptors all come from a human donor who received a combined kidney and bone marrow transplant.

In its sample, this clone was seen a few times. V gene TRBV5-4 combines with J gene TRBJ2-7; TRBD2 matches 8 bases. The germline CDR1 and CDR2 sequences are SGHNT and YYREEE (reference sequence). The junction had 14 bases not matched to a gene; V was cut back by 6 bases and J by 3 bases. CDR3 length: 16 residues. As DNA, the CDR3 is TGTGCCAGCACCCGCGGGGGGACAAACGAATACTACGAGCAGTACTTC. Translation: CASTRGGTNEYYEQYF.

The rearrangement uses TRBV6-5 and TRBJ2-1; TRBD1 agrees at 8 bases. Trimming at V came to 0 bases and at J to 8 bases, leaving 9 bases not matched to a gene. The CDR3 sequence is 16 residues long. Looked up from germline, CDR1 is MNHEY and CDR2 is SVGAGI. This chain's CDR3 is CASSYSLDRVWYEQFF. The DNA of the CDR3 is TGTGCCAGCAGTTACTCGTTGGACAGGGTATGGTATGAGCAGTTCTTC.